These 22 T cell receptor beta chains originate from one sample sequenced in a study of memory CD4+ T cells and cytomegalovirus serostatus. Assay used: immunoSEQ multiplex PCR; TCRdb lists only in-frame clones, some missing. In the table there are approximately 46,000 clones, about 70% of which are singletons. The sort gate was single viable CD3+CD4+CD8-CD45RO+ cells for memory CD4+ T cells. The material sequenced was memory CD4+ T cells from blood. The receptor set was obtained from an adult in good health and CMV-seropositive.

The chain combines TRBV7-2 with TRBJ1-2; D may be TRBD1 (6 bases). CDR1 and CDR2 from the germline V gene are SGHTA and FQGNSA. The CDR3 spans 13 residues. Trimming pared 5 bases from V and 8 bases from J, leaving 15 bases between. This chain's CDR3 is CASSPTRTAGYTF. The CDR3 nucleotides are TGTGCCAGCAGCCCTACGAGGACAGCAGGCTACACCTTC.

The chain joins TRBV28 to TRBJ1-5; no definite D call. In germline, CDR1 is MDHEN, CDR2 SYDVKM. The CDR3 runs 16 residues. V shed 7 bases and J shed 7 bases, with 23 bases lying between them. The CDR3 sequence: CASKKIGAGNLQPQHF. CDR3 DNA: TGTGCCAGCAAAAAGATCGGTGCGGGCAACTTACAGCCCCAGCATTTT.

The CDR3 DNA sequence: TGCGCCAGCAGCGCCTATTACATTTCCCTAGACACCGGGGAGCTGTTTTTT. Its protein product is CASSAYYISLDTGELFF. V is TRBV5-1 and J is TRBJ2-2; D is unresolved. Germline V lookup: CDR1 SGHRS, CDR2 YFSETQ. With 4 bases removed from V and 3 bases from J, the gap between germline ends came to 19 bases. The CDR3 length is 17 residues.

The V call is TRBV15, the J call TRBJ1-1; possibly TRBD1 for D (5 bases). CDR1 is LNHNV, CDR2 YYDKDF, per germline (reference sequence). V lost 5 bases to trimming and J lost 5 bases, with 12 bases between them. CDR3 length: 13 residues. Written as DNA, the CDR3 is TGTGCCACCAGCGAACAGGCCGATACTGAAGCTTTCTTT. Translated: CATSEQADTEAFF.

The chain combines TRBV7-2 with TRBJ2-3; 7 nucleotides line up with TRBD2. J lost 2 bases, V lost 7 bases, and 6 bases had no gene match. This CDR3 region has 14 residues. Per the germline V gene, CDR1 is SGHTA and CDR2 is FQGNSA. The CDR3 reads CASTKRDATDTQYF. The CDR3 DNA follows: TGTGCCAGCACCAAGCGGGACGCCACAGATACGCAGTATTTT.

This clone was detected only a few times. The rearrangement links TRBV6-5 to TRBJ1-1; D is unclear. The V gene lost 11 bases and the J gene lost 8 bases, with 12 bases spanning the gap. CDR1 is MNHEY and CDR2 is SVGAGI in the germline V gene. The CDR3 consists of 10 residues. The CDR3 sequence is CAVAREEAFF. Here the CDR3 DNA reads TGTGCCGTCGCTAGAGAGGAAGCTTTCTTT.

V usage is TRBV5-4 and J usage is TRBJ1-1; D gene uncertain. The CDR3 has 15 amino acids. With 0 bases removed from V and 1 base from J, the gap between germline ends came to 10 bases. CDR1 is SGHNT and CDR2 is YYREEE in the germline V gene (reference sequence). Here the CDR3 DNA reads TGTGCCAGCAGCTTGGCTTCAGGAGCGAACACTGAAGCTTTCTTT. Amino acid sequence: CASSLASGANTEAFF.

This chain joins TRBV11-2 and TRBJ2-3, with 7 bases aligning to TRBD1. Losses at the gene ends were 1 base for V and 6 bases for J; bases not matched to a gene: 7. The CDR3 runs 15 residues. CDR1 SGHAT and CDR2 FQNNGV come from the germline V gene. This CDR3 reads CASSLGGGLTDTQYF. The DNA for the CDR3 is TGTGCCAGCAGCTTAGGAGGGGGCCTCACGGATACGCAGTATTTT.

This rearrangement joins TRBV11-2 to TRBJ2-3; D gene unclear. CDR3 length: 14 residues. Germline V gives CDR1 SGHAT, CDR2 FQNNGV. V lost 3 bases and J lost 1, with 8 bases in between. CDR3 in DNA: TGTGCCAGCAGCTTTTTCCAAGGCACAGATACGCAGTATTTT. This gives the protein CASSFFQGTDTQYF.

The CDR3 is CASSISGTENTEAFF. The CDR3, as DNA: TGTGCCAGCAGCATATCCGGGACAGAGAACACTGAAGCTTTCTTT. V is TRBV7-8 and J is TRBJ1-1; 7 bases are a match to TRBD1. J lost 1 base, V lost 5 bases, and 7 bases had no gene match. This CDR3 contains 15 residues. Germline V gene data show CDR1 as SGHVS and CDR2 as FQNEAQ.

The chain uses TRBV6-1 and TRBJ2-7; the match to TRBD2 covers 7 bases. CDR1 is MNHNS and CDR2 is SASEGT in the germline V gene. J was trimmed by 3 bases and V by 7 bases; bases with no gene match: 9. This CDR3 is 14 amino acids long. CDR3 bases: TGTGCCAGCACCCAACGGGGGGTGGACTACGAGCAGTACTTC. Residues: CASTQRGVDYEQYF.

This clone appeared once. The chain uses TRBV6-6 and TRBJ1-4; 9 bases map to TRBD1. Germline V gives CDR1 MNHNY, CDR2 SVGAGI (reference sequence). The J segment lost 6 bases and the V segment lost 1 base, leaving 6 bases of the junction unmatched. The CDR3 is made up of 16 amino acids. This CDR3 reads CASSYLQGAKDEKLFF. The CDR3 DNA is TGTGCCAGCAGTTACTTACAGGGGGCGAAAGATGAAAAACTGTTTTTT.

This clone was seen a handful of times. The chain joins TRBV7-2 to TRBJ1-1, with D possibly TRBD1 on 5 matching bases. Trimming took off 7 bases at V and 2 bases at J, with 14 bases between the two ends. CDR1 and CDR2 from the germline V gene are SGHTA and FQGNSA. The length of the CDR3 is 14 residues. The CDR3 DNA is TGTGCCAGCACCCAGTGGGGGGATAACACTGAAGCTTTCTTT. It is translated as CASTQWGDNTEAFF.

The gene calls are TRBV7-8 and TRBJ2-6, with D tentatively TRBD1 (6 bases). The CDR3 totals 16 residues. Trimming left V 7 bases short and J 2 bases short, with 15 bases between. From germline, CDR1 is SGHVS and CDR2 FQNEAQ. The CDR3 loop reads CASTQEGVTGANVLTF. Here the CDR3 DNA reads TGTGCCAGCACCCAAGAGGGGGTAACTGGGGCCAACGTCCTGACTTTC.

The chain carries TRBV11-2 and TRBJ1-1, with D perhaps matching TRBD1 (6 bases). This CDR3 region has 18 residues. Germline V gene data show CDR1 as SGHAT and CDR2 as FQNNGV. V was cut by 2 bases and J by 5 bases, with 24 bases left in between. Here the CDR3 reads CASSLRGQMTLGDTEAFF. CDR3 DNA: TGTGCCAGCAGCTTAAGAGGACAGATGACTTTAGGGGATACTGAAGCTTTCTTT.

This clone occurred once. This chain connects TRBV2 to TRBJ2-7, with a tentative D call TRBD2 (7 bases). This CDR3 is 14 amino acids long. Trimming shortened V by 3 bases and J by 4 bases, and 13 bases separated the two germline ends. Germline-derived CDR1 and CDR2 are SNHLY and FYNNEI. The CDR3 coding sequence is TGTGCCAGCAGTGAGGGGGGGCGCGGGTACGAGCAGTACTTC. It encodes CASSEGGRGYEQYF.

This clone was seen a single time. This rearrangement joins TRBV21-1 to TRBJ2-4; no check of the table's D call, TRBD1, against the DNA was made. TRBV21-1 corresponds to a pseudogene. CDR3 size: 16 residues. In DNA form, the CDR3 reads TGTGCCAGCAGCAAACGATCAGGGAAACCCAAAAACATTCAGTACTTC. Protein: CASSKRSGKPKNIQYF.

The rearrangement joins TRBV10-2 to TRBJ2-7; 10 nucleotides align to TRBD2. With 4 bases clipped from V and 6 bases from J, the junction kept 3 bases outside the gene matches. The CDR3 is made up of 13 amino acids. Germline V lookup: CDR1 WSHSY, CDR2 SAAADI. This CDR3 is CASSGTSGAEQYF. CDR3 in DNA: TGCGCCAGCAGTGGCACTAGCGGGGCCGAGCAGTACTTC.

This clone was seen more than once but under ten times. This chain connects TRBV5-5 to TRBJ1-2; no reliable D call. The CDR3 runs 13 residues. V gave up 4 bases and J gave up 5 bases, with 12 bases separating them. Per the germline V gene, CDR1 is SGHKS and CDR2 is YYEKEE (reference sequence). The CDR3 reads CASSPSDVYGYTF. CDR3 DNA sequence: TGTGCCAGCAGCCCATCGGATGTTTATGGCTACACCTTC.

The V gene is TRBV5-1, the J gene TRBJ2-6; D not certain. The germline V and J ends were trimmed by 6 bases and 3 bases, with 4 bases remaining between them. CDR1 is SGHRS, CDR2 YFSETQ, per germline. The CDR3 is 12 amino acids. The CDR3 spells CASTNGANVLTF. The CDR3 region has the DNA TGCGCCAGCACGAATGGGGCCAACGTCCTGACTTTC.

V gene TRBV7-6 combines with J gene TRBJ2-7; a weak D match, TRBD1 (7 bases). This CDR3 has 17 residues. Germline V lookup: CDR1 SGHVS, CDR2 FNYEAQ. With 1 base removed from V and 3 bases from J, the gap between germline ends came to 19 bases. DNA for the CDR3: TGTGCCAGCAGCTTAGGGATACAGGGGAGGTGGAACTACGAGCAGTACTTC. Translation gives CASSLGIQGRWNYEQYF.

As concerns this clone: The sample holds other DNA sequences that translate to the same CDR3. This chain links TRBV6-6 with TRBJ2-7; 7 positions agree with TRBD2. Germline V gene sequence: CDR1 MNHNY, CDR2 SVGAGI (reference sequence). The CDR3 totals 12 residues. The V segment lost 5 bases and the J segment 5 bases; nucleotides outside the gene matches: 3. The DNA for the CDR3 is TGTGCCAGCAGTCCCGGGAGGAACGAGCAGTACTTC. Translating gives CASSPGRNEQYF.